A single sample gave rise to the 27 T cell receptor beta chains below, sequenced in a study of cytotoxic CD8 clonotypes in ibrutinib-treated CLL. The repertoire was sequenced with immunoSEQ multiplex PCR; TCRdb's copy has only in-frame clones and lacks some. The table shows 65,000 to 95,000 clones, with 86% occurring only once. Sequenced material: PBMCs, taken before ibrutinib treatment. The receptor set was obtained from a human donor with chronic lymphocytic leukemia.

This clone was recorded only once. The chain links TRBV5-1 to TRBJ2-7, with D unclear. Germline values: CDR1 SGHRS, CDR2 YFSETQ. The CDR3 totals 16 residues. V was cut by 0 bases and J by 2 bases, with 15 bases left in between. CDR3 residues: CASSLADSLETYEQYF. DNA of the CDR3: TGCGCCAGCAGCTTGGCCGACTCCCTAGAGACCTACGAGCAGTACTTC.

The chain uses TRBV14 and TRBJ2-2; maybe TRBD1 (6 bases). The V gene's germline CDR1 is SGHDN and CDR2 FVKESK. Trimming cost V 6 bases and J 6 bases, with 8 bases left between them. This CDR3 region has 12 residues. The CDR3 sequence: CASRNRAGELFF. CDR3 coding DNA: TGTGCCAGCAGGAACAGGGCCGGGGAGCTGTTTTTT.

This chain joins TRBV19 and TRBJ1-2; no clear D. In germline, CDR1 is LNHDA, CDR2 SQIVND (reference sequence). Deletions cut 7 bases from V and 7 bases from J, with 25 bases between. CDR3 length: 16 amino acids. This chain's CDR3 is CASIKSPPEISRGYTF. DNA for the CDR3: TGTGCCAGTATCAAAAGTCCCCCGGAGATAAGTCGTGGCTACACCTTC.

The V call is TRBV27, the J call TRBJ2-6; the D gene is possibly TRBD1 (6 bases). Looked up from germline, CDR1 is MNHEY and CDR2 is SMNVEV (reference sequence). V was clipped by 0 bases and J by 1 base, with 10 bases between them. The CDR3 spans 17 residues. The CDR3 DNA is TGTGCCAGCAGTTTATCCTACAGGGAGTCTGGGGCCAACGTCCTGACTTTC. Translating gives CASSLSYRESGANVLTF.

Concerning this clone: The junction and the germline gene differ at one end; a read error may be behind it. The V and J genes are TRBV7-7 and TRBJ2-1; no firm D call. Per the germline V gene, CDR1 is SSHAT and CDR2 is FNYEAQ (reference sequence). This CDR3 spans 13 amino acids. The CDR3 DNA follows: TGTGCTAGCAGCGAGGACTCCTACAATGAGCAGTTCTTC. It is translated as CASSEDSYNEQFF. The full variable domain, completed using reference TRBV7-7 and TRBJ2-1, is GAGVSQSPRYKVTKRGQDVTLRCDPISSHATLYWYQQALGQGPEFLTYFNYEAQPDKSGLPSDRFSAERPEGSISTLTIQRTEQRDSAMYRCASSEDSYNEQFFGPGTRLTVL.

The chain recombines TRBV7-8 with TRBJ2-7; 8 bases are shared with TRBD1. V trimming: 7 bases; J trimming: 6 bases; junction bases outside the gene matches: 11. The germline V gene encodes CDR1 SGHVS and CDR2 FQNEAQ. The CDR3 covers 14 residues. The DNA for the CDR3 is TGTGCCAGCAAAAAACGGGGCAGGGGGCTCGAGCAGTACTTC. Translation: CASKKRGRGLEQYF.

This chain links TRBV11-1 with TRBJ2-7, with 10 nucleotides matching TRBD1. Unmatched junction bases numbered 7, after V lost 5 bases and J lost 0 bases. CDR1 is SGHAT and CDR2 is FQDESV in the germline V gene (reference sequence). There are 16 residues in the CDR3. The CDR3 DNA is TGTGCCAGCAGCCCCCGACAGGGGGCTAACTCCTACGAGCAGTACTTC. Its protein product is CASSPRQGANSYEQYF.

The sample holds one count of this clone. The rearrangement joins TRBV6-5 to TRBJ1-2; D not certain. Germline CDR1 is MNHEY and CDR2 is SVGAGI. The CDR3 loop spans 13 amino acids. Trimming stripped 6 bases from V and 3 bases from J, with 11 bases between. CDR3 amino acids: CASRSDGDYGYTF. The CDR3 bases are TGTGCCAGCAGGTCCGACGGAGACTATGGCTACACCTTC.

The chain recombines TRBV5-6 with TRBJ1-3; D remains unclear. Germline CDR1 is SGHDT and CDR2 is YYEEEE. The CDR3 has 15 residues. V shed 3 bases and J shed 2 bases, with 12 bases lying between them. The CDR3 protein is CASSSTRLPGNTIYF. CDR3 nucleotide sequence: TGTGCCAGCAGCTCAACACGATTACCTGGAAACACCATATATTTT.

V and J are TRBV11-3 and TRBJ2-7; TRBD1 matches 11 bases. CDR1 and CDR2 from the germline V gene are SGHNT and YENEEA. The CDR3 has 15 amino acids. The junction had 6 bases not matched to a gene; V was cut back by 5 bases and J by 3 bases. CDR3 coding DNA: TGTGCCAGCAGCCCCGGGACAGGGGGGGACTACGAGCAGTACTTC. This translates into CASSPGTGGDYEQYF.

This chain connects TRBV29-1 to TRBJ2-7; 8 bases line up with TRBD1. The CDR3 is 13 residues long. V shed 6 bases and J 3 bases; nucleotides not matched to a gene: 7. CDR1 is SQVTM, CDR2 ANQGSEA, per germline. CDR3 bases: TGCAGCGTCCGGACAGGGCTTGTCTACGAGCAGTACTTC. Translating it yields CSVRTGLVYEQYF.

This clone occurred once. The V gene is TRBV5-1, the J gene TRBJ1-1; no clear D gene. Deletions cut 5 bases from V and 4 bases from J, with 9 bases between. The CDR3 spans 12 residues. CDR1 and CDR2 (germline): SGHRS, YFSETQ. CDR3 sequence reads: CASRSGGTEAFF. CDR3 DNA sequence: TGCGCCAGCAGGTCGGGAGGCACTGAAGCTTTCTTT.

This chain links TRBV2 with TRBJ2-7; the D gene could be TRBD1 or TRBD2 (5 bases each). Trimming took off 6 bases at V and 10 bases at J, with 19 bases between the two ends. Germline assignment: CDR1 SNHLY and CDR2 FYNNEI. The CDR3 extends over 13 amino acids. CDR3: CASSGTTRDVQYF. For the CDR3, the DNA is TGTGCCAGCAGCGGCACGACCCGGGACGTCCAGTACTTC.

The V and J genes are TRBV5-1 and TRBJ2-5; D perhaps matches TRBD2 (6 bases). There are 16 residues in the CDR3. Trimming took 3 bases from V and 1 from J, leaving 16 bases between them. Per the germline V gene, CDR1 is SGHRS and CDR2 is YFSETQ. The CDR3: CASSSGPQRAQETQYF. The CDR3, as DNA: TGCGCCAGCAGCTCCGGCCCCCAGCGGGCCCAAGAGACCCAGTACTTC.

About this clone itself: The same CDR3 can be traced to other DNA sequences in this sample. V gene TRBV11-2 combines with J gene TRBJ2-7; TRBD1 matches at 11 bases. V lost 1 base, J lost 3 bases, and 5 bases stayed unmatched. The V gene's germline CDR1 is SGHAT and CDR2 FQNNGV. This CDR3 has 16 amino acids. The CDR3 is CASSLAGTGGLYEQYF. CDR3 nucleotides: TGTGCCAGCAGCTTAGCCGGGACAGGGGGTCTCTACGAGCAGTACTTC.

The chain joins TRBV18 to TRBJ1-4; D call uncertain. V was clipped by 4 bases and J by 2 bases, with 14 bases between them. The germline V gene has CDR1 KGHSH and CDR2 LQKENI. The CDR3 length is 16 residues. For the CDR3, the DNA is TGTGCCAGCTCACAACAAACGGTCAGGACTAATGAAAAACTGTTTTTT. Translated: CASSQQTVRTNEKLFF.

This chain joins TRBV19 and TRBJ1-3; D uncertain. Germline V gene lookup returns CDR1 LNHDA and CDR2 SQIVND (reference sequence). The CDR3 is 14 residues long. V lost 7 bases, J lost 0 bases, and 10 bases lay in between. The CDR3 nucleotides read TGTGCCAGTATCCCAGAGTACTCTGGAAACACCATATATTTT. As protein: CASIPEYSGNTIYF. Complete variable domain (other parts from reference TRBV19 and TRBJ1-3): DGGITQSPKYLFRKEGQNVTLSCEQNLNHDAMYWYRQDPGQGLRLIYYSQIVNDFQKGDIAEGYSVSREKKESFPLTVTSAQKNPTAFYLCASIPEYSGNTIYFGEGSWLTVV.

The rearrangement uses TRBV27 and TRBJ2-1; 7 nucleotides align to TRBD2. V gave up 8 bases and J gave up 0 bases; unmatched junction bases: 4. This CDR3 is 14 amino acids long. Germline values: CDR1 MNHEY, CDR2 SMNVEV (reference sequence). The CDR3 sequence is CASGRDYSYNEQFF. The CDR3 DNA follows: TGTGCCAGCGGGCGGGACTACTCCTACAATGAGCAGTTCTTC.

The chain employs TRBV7-2 and TRBJ1-1; 11 bases match TRBD1. J was trimmed by 4 bases and V by 5 bases; bases with no gene match: 12. Germline loops: CDR1 SGHTA, CDR2 FQGNSA. There are 17 residues in the CDR3. CDR3 in amino acids: CASSSREGDRGFTEAFF. For the CDR3, the DNA is TGTGCCAGCAGCAGCCGCGAGGGGGACAGGGGGTTCACTGAAGCTTTCTTT.

This clone showed up just once. V is TRBV28 and J is TRBJ2-1; D not certain. This CDR3 has 14 residues. Trimming pared 1 base from V and 3 bases from J, leaving 7 bases between. Germline V gene sequence: CDR1 MDHEN, CDR2 SYDVKM. This chain's CDR3 is CASSLSPSYNEQFF. The DNA for the CDR3 is TGTGCCAGCAGTTTATCCCCTAGCTACAATGAGCAGTTCTTC.

The CDR3 is CASSLLAGGPSGELFF. The CDR3 DNA is TGCGCCAGCAGCTTACTAGCGGGAGGCCCCAGCGGGGAGCTGTTTTTT. V gene TRBV5-1 combines with J gene TRBJ2-2, with 12 bases that match TRBD2. Germline loops: CDR1 SGHRS, CDR2 YFSETQ. CDR3 size: 16 residues. The V gene end was trimmed by 2 bases and the J gene end by 7 bases; junction bases not matched to a gene: 6. Using reference TRBV5-1 and TRBJ2-2 for the parts outside the CDR3, the full variable domain is KAGVTQTPRYLIKTRGQQVTLSCSPISGHRSVSWYQQTPGQGLQFLFEYFSETQRNKGNFPGRFSGRQFSNSRSEMNVSTLELGDSALYLCASSLLAGGPSGELFFGEGSRLTVL.

The chain recombines TRBV4-2 with TRBJ2-5, with 7 bases that match TRBD2. Germline V gene data show CDR1 as LGHNA and CDR2 as YNFKEQ. This CDR3 comprises 18 residues. V shed 3 bases, J shed 5 bases, and the junction held 18 bases outside the gene matches. This CDR3 is CASSHPRARGFGWETQYF. CDR3 in DNA: TGTGCCAGCAGCCACCCCCGGGCGCGGGGGTTTGGTTGGGAGACCCAGTACTTC.

This chain uses TRBV30 with TRBJ1-2; 7 bases align to TRBD1. The CDR3 totals 14 residues. Trimming cost V 2 bases and J 4 bases; bases outside gene matches: 7. Per the germline V gene, CDR1 is GTSNPN and CDR2 is SVGIG (reference sequence). The CDR3 DNA is TGTGCCTGGAGTCGACAGGGCCGCTTCTATGGCTACACCTTC. Translating it yields CAWSRQGRFYGYTF.

J is TRBJ1-1 and V is TRBV9, with 10 nucleotides matching TRBD1. The CDR3 has 15 residues. V shed 3 bases, J shed 0 bases, and the junction held 2 bases outside the gene matches. Germline CDR1 reads SGDLS; CDR2 reads YYNGEE. The CDR3 protein is CASSETGGLNTEAFF. DNA for the CDR3: TGTGCCAGCAGCGAGACAGGGGGCCTGAACACTGAAGCTTTCTTT.

The chain combines TRBV4-2 with TRBJ1-1; TRBD1 agrees at 8 bases. V trimming: 0 bases; J trimming: 6 bases; junction bases outside the gene matches: 9. Germline CDR1 is LGHNA and CDR2 is YNFKEQ. The CDR3 consists of 16 residues. CDR3 nucleotide sequence: TGTGCCAGCAGCCAAGATCTGGCAGGGGGCCGGGCTGAAGCTTTCTTT. This encodes CASSQDLAGGRAEAFF.

The V gene is TRBV6-5, the J gene TRBJ1-1, with a tentative D call TRBD1 (6 bases). CDR3 length equals 14 residues. Trimming left V 2 bases short and J 4 bases short, with 11 bases between. Germline V gene lookup returns CDR1 MNHEY and CDR2 SVGAGI. The CDR3 nucleotides read TGTGCCAGCAGTTACGAGAGGGGGAGCACTGAAGCTTTCTTT. As protein: CASSYERGSTEAFF.

The chain carries TRBV6-6 and TRBJ2-3; D may be TRBD2 (5 bases). The CDR3 is made up of 14 amino acids. The germline V gene encodes CDR1 MNHNY and CDR2 SVGAGI (reference sequence). V dropped 0 bases and J dropped 5 bases, with 9 bases sitting between them. In DNA form, the CDR3 reads TGTGCCAGCAGTTACTCGGGAGAGATAGATACGCAGTATTTT. Translation gives CASSYSGEIDTQYF.